The sample holds a few counts of the clone carrying this TCR beta chain. Its antigen is unknown. This record comes from a study of spatial heterogeneity in lung cancer. General study findings and limits: Coverage estimated for tumor T cells reached roughly 6.8% for alpha chains and around 12% for beta chains. One measure, the expanded intratumoral alpha and beta TCR count, tracked tumor mutation counts.

The germline V gene encodes CDR1 MNHEY and CDR2 SVGAGI. V lost 0 bases, J lost 3 bases, and 14 bases lay in between. This CDR3 contains 16 residues. The sample's time point: sample taken at primary tumor resection. Sequencing covered unsorted whole RNA taken from tumor, nontumor lung or frozen PBMC. TCRdb reanalysed the 5' RACE reads using MiXCR and keeps one entry per CDR3 protein. The sample carries 5,000 to 6,500 distinct CDR3 sequences, around 7.4% recorded once. The sample was lung tumor tissue, taken at surgery. The V and J genes are TRBV6-5 and TRBJ1-2; a possible D gene is TRBD1 (5 bases). The TCR comes from a female donor with early-stage non-small cell lung cancer. This CDR3 reads CASSYSFGTSDYGYTF. The CDR3 DNA reads as TGTGCCAGCAGTTACTCGTTTGGGACGAGTGACTATGGCTACACCTTC.